This T cell receptor beta chain was profiled in a study of Ad26.COV2.S vaccination and SARS-CoV-2 variants. The overall study: Among those in the COV1001 Ad26.COV2.S trial arm was the donor.

Repertoires were generated with immunoSEQ multiplex PCR, while TCRdb's copy carries only in-frame clones and drops some. The table lists some 290,000 clones, approximately 86% of them singletons, with more than 1.5% in the top ten. As for treatment: 15 to 20 received Ad26.COV2.S at low or high dose, single or two shots; 5 received placebo; per-sample allocation not given. Repertoires come from day 63 after the first vaccine or placebo injection. What was given as vaccine was an Ad26 vector encoding Wuhan-strain SARS-CoV-2 spike. Germline CDR1 is MNHEY and CDR2 is SVGEGT. With 5 bases removed from V and 5 bases from J, the gap between germline ends came to 12 bases. There are 13 residues in the CDR3.

The receptor's source is a person aged 18-60 years who received the Ad26.COV2.S COVID-19 vaccine or a placebo. The rearrangement uses TRBV6-2 or TRBV6-3 and TRBJ1-2, with unresolved D. Sample: peripheral blood, taken in a trial of Ad26.COV2.S vaccine versus placebo. The CDR3, as DNA: TGTGCCAGCAGTCCGTCGAGGGATTATGGCTACACCTTC. This gives the protein CASSPSRDYGYTF.